Below, 15 T cell receptor beta chains from the same sample are listed, as sequenced in a study of T cell responses to AZD1222 COVID-19 vaccine. Only in-frame clones appear in the TCRdb table, and some are missing; sequencing was by immunoSEQ multiplex PCR. The table has approximately 120,000 clones, 90% to 95% seen once. The sample in question was peripheral blood, obtained on day 0 of AZD1222 vaccination. These receptors originate from an adult in good health.

The genes are TRBV9 and TRBJ2-2; D possibly corresponds to TRBD2 (6 bases). V lost 1 base to trimming and J lost 1 base, with 8 bases between them. Looked up from germline, CDR1 is SGDLS and CDR2 is YYNGEE. The CDR3 spans 15 residues. CDR3 nucleotides: TGTGCCAGCAGCGTATTGCGGGAGAACACCGGGGAGCTGTTTTTT. Protein: CASSVLRENTGELFF.

The table lists this clone with a count of one. This chain connects TRBV30 to TRBJ1-3; the D is unclear. The V gene lost 1 base and the J gene lost 4 bases, with 5 bases spanning the gap. This CDR3 region has 12 residues. Per the germline V gene, CDR1 is GTSNPN and CDR2 is SVGIG (reference sequence). The CDR3 DNA follows: TGTGCCTGGAGTGCTACCGGAAACACCATATATTTT. This sequence encodes CAWSATGNTIYF.

The genes are TRBV10-3 and TRBJ2-1, with TRBD1 identical over 12 bases. After removal of 6 bases from V and 5 bases from J, the junction contained 5 bases not matched to a gene. Germline CDR1 ENHRY, CDR2 SYGVKD. This CDR3 has 15 amino acids. The DNA for the CDR3 is TGTGCCATCAGCTGGGACAGGGGGCCGAACAATGAGCAGTTCTTC. Translating it yields CAISWDRGPNNEQFF.

This chain links TRBV28 with TRBJ1-6; D not resolved. The ends were cut back, 5 bases at V and 10 bases at J, with 9 bases in the middle. The V gene's germline CDR1 is MDHEN and CDR2 SYDVKM. The CDR3 length is 12 residues. As DNA, the CDR3 is TGTGCCAGCAGTACCCTTGGGTCACCCCTCCACTTT. Translating gives CASSTLGSPLHF.

J is TRBJ2-7 and V is TRBV14; D not certain. V was cut by 1 base and J by 4 bases, with 5 bases left in between. The CDR3 extends over 12 amino acids. CDR1 SGHDN and CDR2 FVKESK come from the germline V gene. Written as DNA, the CDR3 is TGTGCCAGCAGCCAAGGAACTTACGAGCAGTACTTC. Its translation: CASSQGTYEQYF.

The CDR3 loop is CASSENSGNTIYF. The CDR3 nucleotides read TGTGCCAGCAGTGAAAACTCTGGAAACACCATATATTTT. This rearrangement joins TRBV2 to TRBJ1-3; D ambiguous. CDR3 length: 13 residues. CDR1 and CDR2 (germline): SNHLY, FYNNEI. V lost 2 bases, J lost 0 bases, and 2 bases lay in between.

The chain links TRBV6-5 to TRBJ2-2; D is perhaps TRBD1 (5 bases). CDR1 and CDR2 from the germline V gene are MNHEY and SVGAGI. Trimming pared 0 bases from V and 3 bases from J, leaving 11 bases between. CDR3 length: 16 residues. CDR3: CASSYSTQVYTGELFF. The DNA for the CDR3 is TGTGCCAGCAGTTACTCGACACAGGTTTACACCGGGGAGCTGTTTTTT.

This clone occurred once. The chain has TRBV5-1 and TRBJ2-5; maybe TRBD2 (5 bases). Germline CDR1 SGHRS, CDR2 YFSETQ. The CDR3 runs to 16 residues. The V end lost 0 bases, the J end lost 0 bases, and 12 bases lay between the germline ends. The CDR3 nucleotides read TGCGCCAGCAGCTTGGAAGGACTTGCGTACCAAGAGACCCAGTACTTC. Protein sequence: CASSLEGLAYQETQYF.

V and J are TRBV3-1 (or the pseudogene TRBV3-2) and TRBJ1-6; a possible D gene is TRBD1 (6 bases). Germline V gene data show CDR1 as LGHDT and CDR2 as YNNKEL (reference sequence). The CDR3 consists of 15 residues. V dropped 0 bases and J dropped 7 bases, with 10 bases sitting between them. This chain's CDR3 is CASSQETGRNSPLHF. CDR3 in DNA: TGTGCCAGCAGCCAAGAGACAGGCCGGAATTCACCCCTCCACTTT.

This chain joins TRBV9 and TRBJ2-1; 7 bases agree with TRBD2. There are 15 residues in the CDR3. Germline loops: CDR1 SGDLS, CDR2 YYNGEE. With V trimmed by 0 bases and J by 7 bases, 7 bases remained unmatched. CDR3 in amino acids: CASSVEAGVRNEQFF. CDR3 DNA: TGTGCCAGCAGCGTAGAGGCGGGAGTGAGGAATGAGCAGTTCTTC. The full variable domain, completed using reference TRBV9 and TRBJ2-1, is DSGVTQTPKHLITATGQRVTLRCSPRSGDLSVYWYQQSLDQGLQFLIQYYNGEERAKGNILERFSAQQFPDLHSELNLSSLELGDSALYFCASSVEAGVRNEQFFGPGTRLTVL.

The count of this clone is one. This sequence joins TRBV5-4 and TRBJ2-4; 13 bases are shared with TRBD2. V shed 7 bases, J shed 2 bases, and the junction held 12 bases outside the gene matches. Germline loops: CDR1 SGHNT, CDR2 YYREEE (reference sequence). The CDR3 totals 18 residues. CDR3: CASGRLAGGGDTKNIQYF. The CDR3 nucleotides read TGTGCCAGCGGACGACTAGCGGGAGGTGGGGATACCAAAAACATTCAGTACTTC.

The chain couples TRBV19 to TRBJ1-5; D is possibly TRBD1 (5 bases). Between the trimmed V and J ends, which lost 7 bases and 5 bases, there was a span of 12 bases. Germline CDR1 is LNHDA and CDR2 is SQIVND (reference sequence). The length of the CDR3 is 13 residues. CDR3 coding DNA: TGTGCCAGTACCGCAGGGTGGTATCAGCCCCAGCATTTT. As protein: CASTAGWYQPQHF.

This clone was recorded only once. The rearrangement uses TRBV11-2 and TRBJ1-1; the match to TRBD1 covers 7 bases. The CDR3 extends over 14 amino acids. Germline V lookup: CDR1 SGHAT, CDR2 FQNNGV. The V gene end was trimmed by 3 bases and the J gene end by 8 bases; junction bases not matched to a gene: 9. DNA for the CDR3: TGTGCCAGCAGCTTCCGCTCCAGGGGGGCCGAAGCTTTCTTT. Amino acid sequence: CASSFRSRGAEAFF.

This chain's CDR3 is CASSQDLGTHVYGYTF. The CDR3 bases are TGCGCCAGCAGCCAAGATTTAGGGACTCACGTCTATGGCTACACCTTC. The rearrangement joins TRBV4-1 to TRBJ1-2; D perhaps matches TRBD1 (5 bases). CDR1 MGHRA and CDR2 YSYEKL come from the germline V gene. The CDR3 loop spans 16 amino acids. V was clipped by 0 bases and J by 4 bases, with 15 bases between them.

This clone was seen only a few times. The same CDR3 arises from other DNA sequences in this sample as well. V gene TRBV2 combines with J gene TRBJ2-1; 8 positions match TRBD2. V lost 5 bases, J lost 10 bases, and 4 bases stayed unmatched. Germline V gives CDR1 SNHLY, CDR2 FYNNEI. This CDR3 spans 12 amino acids. The CDR3: CASSLIAGEQFF. CDR3 DNA: TGTGCCAGCAGTCTTATAGCGGGAGAGCAGTTCTTC.